This T cell receptor (beta chain) was recovered during a study of cytomegalovirus exposure and HLA in healthy donors. Study observations and caveats: In vitro data verified a few CMV-associated chains as specific for CMV antigens. The study designated fewer than 200 TCR beta chains cytomegalovirus-associated.

Regarding this clone: Its matching antigen is unknown.

Use of 60 Vbeta and 13 Jbeta primers characterized the PCR. Profiled with immunoSEQ multiplex PCR; TCRdb holds only in-frame clones, not every one. Among around 20,000 clones, about 84% were seen once, and the ten largest hold about a fifth. The germline CDR1 and CDR2 sequences are MNHEY and SMNVEV (reference sequence). The trim removed 5 bases at V and 2 bases at J, leaving 14 bases unmatched. The CDR3 runs 17 residues. This chain uses TRBV27 with TRBJ1-2; 7 nucleotides match TRBD1. The TCR sequence derives from a human donor in good health. The sample comprised PBMCs. The CDR3 loop reads CASSLKGRGTPNYGYTF. CDR3 coding DNA: TGTGCCAGCAGTCTAAAGGGCAGGGGGACCCCAAACTATGGCTACACCTTC.